This T cell receptor (beta chain) originates from a study of blood T cells in healthy people across ages. Primers used in a second PCR of about 6 to 11 cycles were a sample-barcoded 5' primer and a J-beta primer mix. TCRdb redid the calling of the 5' RACE reads with MiXCR, one entry per CDR3 protein. The sample gives 850,000 to 1,000,000 distinct CDR3 sequences, around 48% of which show up once; about an eighth is in the top ten. Per the germline V gene, CDR1 is SGDLS and CDR2 is YYNGEE. This CDR3 is 14 amino acids long. Deletions cut 1 base from V and 4 bases from J, with 11 bases between. Input material: blood. This rearrangement joins TRBV9 to TRBJ1-2, with D possibly being TRBD1 (6 bases). This receptor was identified in a man aged 25 to 40 in good health. In DNA form, the CDR3 reads TGTGCCAGCAGCGTAACAGGGAGGCCCTATGGCTACACCTTC. It encodes CASSVTGRPYGYTF.